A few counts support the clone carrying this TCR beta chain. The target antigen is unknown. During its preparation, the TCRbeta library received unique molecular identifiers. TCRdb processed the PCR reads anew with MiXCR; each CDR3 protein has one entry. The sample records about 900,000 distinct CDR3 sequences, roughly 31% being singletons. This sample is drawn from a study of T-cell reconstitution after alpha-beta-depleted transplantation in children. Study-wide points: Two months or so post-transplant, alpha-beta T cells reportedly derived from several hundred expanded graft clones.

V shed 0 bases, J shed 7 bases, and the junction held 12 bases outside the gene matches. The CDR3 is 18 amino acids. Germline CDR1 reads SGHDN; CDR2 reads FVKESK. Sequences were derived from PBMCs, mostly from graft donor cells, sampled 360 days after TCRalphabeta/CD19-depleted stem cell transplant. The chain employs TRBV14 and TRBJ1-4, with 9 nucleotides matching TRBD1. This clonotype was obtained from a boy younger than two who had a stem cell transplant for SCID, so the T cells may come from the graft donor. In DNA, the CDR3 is TGTGCCAGCAGCCAAGATGAGTGGGACAGGGACCGTGGTGAAAAACTGTTTTTT. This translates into CASSQDEWDRDRGEKLFF.